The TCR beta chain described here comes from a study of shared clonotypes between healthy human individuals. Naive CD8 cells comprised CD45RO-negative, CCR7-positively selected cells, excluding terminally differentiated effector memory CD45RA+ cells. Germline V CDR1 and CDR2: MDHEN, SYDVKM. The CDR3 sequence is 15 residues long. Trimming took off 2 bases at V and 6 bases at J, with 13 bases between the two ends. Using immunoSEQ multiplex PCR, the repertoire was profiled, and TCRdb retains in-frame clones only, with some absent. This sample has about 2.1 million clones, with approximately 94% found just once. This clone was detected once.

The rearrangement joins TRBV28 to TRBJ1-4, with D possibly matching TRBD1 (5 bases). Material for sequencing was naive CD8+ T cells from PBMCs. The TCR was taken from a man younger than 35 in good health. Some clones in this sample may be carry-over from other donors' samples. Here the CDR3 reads CASSLLSGTHEKLFF. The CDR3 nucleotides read TGTGCCAGCAGTTTACTTTCCGGGACCCATGAAAAACTGTTTTTT. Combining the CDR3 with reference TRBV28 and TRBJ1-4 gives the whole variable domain DVKVTQSSRYLVKRTGEKVFLECVQDMDHENMFWYRQDPGLGLRLIYFSYDVKMKEKGDIPEGYSVSREKKERFSLILESASTNQTSMYLCASSLLSGTHEKLFFGSGTQLSVL.